A selection of T cell receptor beta chains follows, all from one sample in a study of sequential checkpoint blockade in melanoma. Sequencing used immunoSEQ multiplex PCR; TCRdb keeps in-frame clones, though not all of them. The table records some 13,000 clones, 60% to 80% of them present only once. The sequenced sample was CD8+ T cells sorted from blood (inferred from file names), obtained from a patient given nivolumab and ipilimumab in sequence. Receptor source: a human donor with melanoma. Each CDR3 is given with its conserved first and last residue. Each record gives: D gene, J gene, clone size, V gene, CDR3 DNA, CDR3 protein. The D gene is left open where the match is weak. Part of the rows lack a size; the others show once, few, many or a class for expanded clones.

D gene: .; J gene: TRBJ2-7; clone size: .; V gene: TRBV7-9; CDR3 DNA: TGTGCCAGCAGCTTAATAGCGATGGACGAGCAGTACTTC; CDR3 protein: CASSLIAMDEQYF
D gene: .; J gene: TRBJ2-7; clone size: .; V gene: TRBV5-1; CDR3 DNA: TGCGCCAGCAGCTTTCCTCGTGGAACGAGCGTTGAGCAGTACTTC; CDR3 protein: CASSFPRGTSVEQYF
D gene: .; J gene: TRBJ1-1; clone size: .; V gene: TRBV29-1; CDR3 DNA: TGCAGCGTTGAAGGATACCAGAGGGACACTAACACTGAAGCTTTCTTT; CDR3 protein: CSVEGYQRDTNTEAFF
D gene: .; J gene: TRBJ1-1; clone size: medium-sized; V gene: TRBV6-6; CDR3 DNA: TGTGCCAGCAGTCCCGTGGAGGGTCTGGGATCTGAAGCTTTCTTT; CDR3 protein: CASSPVEGLGSEAFF
D gene: .; J gene: TRBJ1-5; clone size: .; V gene: TRBV19; CDR3 DNA: TGTGCCAGTAGTATCTCACTGGGCCGATGGCAGCCCCAGCATTTT; CDR3 protein: CASSISLGRWQPQHF
D gene: .; J gene: TRBJ2-1; clone size: .; V gene: TRBV29-1; CDR3 DNA: TGCAGCGTTGAAGATCTTCCTGGGTTAACGAGGGATGAGCAGTTCTTC; CDR3 protein: CSVEDLPGLTRDEQFF
D gene: TRBD1; J gene: TRBJ2-5; clone size: .; V gene: TRBV7-6; CDR3 DNA: TGTGCCAGCAGCCCCCGGGACAGTCCCCAAGAGACCCAGTACTTC; CDR3 protein: CASSPRDSPQETQYF
D gene: TRBD2; J gene: TRBJ2-7; clone size: .; V gene: TRBV9; CDR3 DNA: TGTGCCAGCAGCGTAGAATCGGGAGGGGACTACGAGCAGTACTTC; CDR3 protein: CASSVESGGDYEQYF
D gene: TRBD1; J gene: TRBJ1-4; clone size: .; V gene: TRBV19; CDR3 DNA: TGTGCCAGTAGTCCGACGACAGGGCCTGTTGAAAAACTGTTTTTT; CDR3 protein: CASSPTTGPVEKLFF
D gene: .; J gene: TRBJ2-7; clone size: few; V gene: TRBV4-2; CDR3 DNA: TGTGCCAGCAGGGACGGACTCTCCTACGAGCAGTACTTC; CDR3 protein: CASRDGLSYEQYF
D gene: .; J gene: TRBJ1-2; clone size: .; V gene: TRBV28; CDR3 DNA: TGTGCCAGCAATCTGGCGGCAGACTCCATCCGCTACACCTTC; CDR3 protein: CASNLAADSIRYTF
D gene: .; J gene: TRBJ2-7; clone size: few; V gene: TRBV19; CDR3 DNA: TGTGCCAGTAGTATCGGGGTCGAGCAGTACTTC; CDR3 protein: CASSIGVEQYF
D gene: .; J gene: TRBJ2-1; clone size: .; V gene: TRBV6-1; CDR3 DNA: TGTGCCAGCAGTGAAGACGGTTACAGGAATGAGCAGTTCTTC; CDR3 protein: CASSEDGYRNEQFF
D gene: TRBD1; J gene: TRBJ1-2; clone size: .; V gene: TRBV4-1; CDR3 DNA: TGCGCCAGCAGCCAAGCCCCAGGGGGCCACTATGGCTACACCTTC; CDR3 protein: CASSQAPGGHYGYTF
D gene: .; J gene: TRBJ2-2; clone size: .; V gene: TRBV7-9; CDR3 DNA: TGTGCCAGCAGCATAACCTCCCGACAGATTGCTAACACCGGGGAGCTGTTTTTT; CDR3 protein: CASSITSRQIANTGELFF
D gene: .; J gene: TRBJ2-7; clone size: .; V gene: TRBV7-9; CDR3 DNA: TGTGCCAGCAGCTATACCGGGGACTACGAGCAGTACTTC; CDR3 protein: CASSYTGDYEQYF
D gene: TRBD2; J gene: TRBJ2-2; clone size: .; V gene: TRBV28; CDR3 DNA: TGTGCCAGCAGTGCAATTAGCGGGAGGGCCTTTCCCGGGGAGCTGTTTTTT; CDR3 protein: CASSAISGRAFPGELFF
D gene: .; J gene: TRBJ2-2; clone size: .; V gene: TRBV5-5; CDR3 DNA: TGTGCCAGCAGCTCGGGAGAGGGGACCGGGGAGCTGTTTTTT; CDR3 protein: CASSSGEGTGELFF
D gene: .; J gene: TRBJ2-7; clone size: .; V gene: TRBV5-6; CDR3 DNA: TGTGCCAGCAGCTTGCCTAACTCCTACGAGCAGTACTTC; CDR3 protein: CASSLPNSYEQYF
D gene: .; J gene: TRBJ2-1; clone size: .; V gene: TRBV7-7; CDR3 DNA: TGTGCCAGCAGCTTAGTCTCCCCGGCGGGTCCCCACAATGAGCAGTTCTTC; CDR3 protein: CASSLVSPAGPHNEQFF
D gene: TRBD1; J gene: TRBJ2-2; clone size: .; V gene: TRBV5-4; CDR3 DNA: TGTGCCAGCATGGGGCCTGGACAGGGGGCGAACACCGGGGAGCTGTTTTTT; CDR3 protein: CASMGPGQGANTGELFF
D gene: TRBD2; J gene: TRBJ2-7; clone size: .; V gene: TRBV7-2; CDR3 DNA: TGTGCCAGCAGCTCCGGACTAGCGGGAACCCACGAGCAGTACTTC; CDR3 protein: CASSSGLAGTHEQYF
D gene: .; J gene: TRBJ2-2; clone size: few; V gene: TRBV10-2; CDR3 DNA: TGCGCCAGCAGTGGGGGAACGCAGGGCTTCGGCACCGGGGAGCTGTTTTTT; CDR3 protein: CASSGGTQGFGTGELFF
D gene: .; J gene: TRBJ2-2; clone size: once; V gene: TRBV7-9; CDR3 DNA: TGTGCCAGCAGCTTAGAACTTAACACCGGGGAGCTGTTTTTT; CDR3 protein: CASSLELNTGELFF
D gene: TRBD2; J gene: TRBJ2-5; clone size: few; V gene: TRBV7-9; CDR3 DNA: TGTGCCAGCAGCCCTACTAGCGGGGTGACCCAGTACTTC; CDR3 protein: CASSPTSGVTQYF
D gene: .; J gene: TRBJ2-7; clone size: few; V gene: TRBV7-9; CDR3 DNA: TGTGCCAGCAGCTTAGGCGGGGAGAACGAGCAGTACTTC; CDR3 protein: CASSLGGENEQYF
D gene: TRBD1; J gene: TRBJ1-2; clone size: .; V gene: TRBV6-5; CDR3 DNA: TGTGCCAGCAGCTTCGACAGGGGGCGCGACTATGGCTACACCTTC; CDR3 protein: CASSFDRGRDYGYTF
D gene: TRBD2; J gene: TRBJ2-7; clone size: once; V gene: TRBV9; CDR3 DNA: TGTGCCAGCAGCGTATTGGGAGGGATCCACGAGCAGTACTTC; CDR3 protein: CASSVLGGIHEQYF
D gene: .; J gene: TRBJ2-2; clone size: .; V gene: TRBV5-1; CDR3 DNA: TGCGCCAGCAGCTTGACTTCGGCTACGGGCACCGGGGAGCTGTTTTTT; CDR3 protein: CASSLTSATGTGELFF
D gene: .; J gene: TRBJ1-1; clone size: .; V gene: TRBV9; CDR3 DNA: TGTGCCAGCAGCGTAGGTACTAACACTGAAGCTTTCTTT; CDR3 protein: CASSVGTNTEAFF
D gene: .; J gene: TRBJ2-5; clone size: .; V gene: TRBV30; CDR3 DNA: TGTGCCTGGAGCGGACAACAGGGCCAAGAGACCCAGTACTTC; CDR3 protein: CAWSGQQGQETQYF
D gene: .; J gene: TRBJ2-1; clone size: .; V gene: TRBV6-4; CDR3 DNA: TGTGCCAGCAGCGACAGGGAGCGGGATGAGCAGTTCTTC; CDR3 protein: CASSDRERDEQFF
D gene: TRBD1; J gene: TRBJ2-7; clone size: few; V gene: TRBV7-9; CDR3 DNA: TGTGCCAGCAGCCCAGGACAGGTTTCCCCCTACGAGCAGTACTTC; CDR3 protein: CASSPGQVSPYEQYF
D gene: TRBD1; J gene: TRBJ1-1; clone size: .; V gene: TRBV28; CDR3 DNA: TGTGCCAGCAGTTCCCGACAGGGGTGGCACACTGAAGCTTTCTTT; CDR3 protein: CASSSRQGWHTEAFF
D gene: .; J gene: TRBJ1-1; clone size: .; V gene: TRBV19; CDR3 DNA: TGTGCCAGTAGTCTTAGGGGGTACACTGAAGCTTTCTTT; CDR3 protein: CASSLRGYTEAFF
D gene: .; J gene: TRBJ2-7; clone size: .; V gene: TRBV4-3; CDR3 DNA: TGCGCCAGCAGCCAAGGTGTATGGGAGTCGTCCTACGAGCAGTACTTC; CDR3 protein: CASSQGVWESSYEQYF